Following are 5 T cell receptor beta chains from one sample sequenced in a study of cytomegalovirus exposure and HLA in healthy donors. The PCR ran on 60 Vbeta and 13 Jbeta primers. The assay was immunoSEQ multiplex PCR, and TCRdb's table has in-frame clones only and misses some. Its clone listing holds tens of thousands of clones. The sequencing input was PBMCs. The origin of the receptors is a male donor in good health and CMV-seronegative.

V gene TRBV28 combines with J gene TRBJ1-4, with a tentative D call TRBD1 (5 bases). In germline, CDR1 is MDHEN, CDR2 SYDVKM. V was cut by 3 bases and J by 8 bases, with 16 bases left in between. The CDR3 totals 15 residues. CDR3 loop: CASSFTQGGEEKLFF. The CDR3 DNA reads TGTGCCAGCAGTTTTACCCAGGGAGGAGAAGAAAAACTGTTTTTT. Based on the CDR3 plus reference TRBV28 and TRBJ1-4, the full variable domain is DVKVTQSSRYLVKRTGEKVFLECVQDMDHENMFWYRQDPGLGLRLIYFSYDVKMKEKGDIPEGYSVSREKKERFSLILESASTNQTSMYLCASSFTQGGEEKLFFGSGTQLSVL.

J is TRBJ1-5 and V is TRBV2; D is unclear. Deletions cut 1 base from V and 3 bases from J, with 7 bases between. The CDR3 is 14 amino acids. Germline loops: CDR1 SNHLY, CDR2 FYNNEI. The chain's CDR3 is CASSEVQVNQPQHF. The DNA for the CDR3 is TGTGCCAGCAGTGAAGTGCAGGTCAATCAGCCCCAGCATTTT.

J is TRBJ2-3 and V is TRBV7-9; D is uncertain. The CDR3 is 12 residues long. Germline CDR1 SEHNR, CDR2 FQNEAQ (reference sequence). Trimming left V 3 bases short and J 6 bases short, with 7 bases between. The CDR3 region has the DNA TGTGCCAGCAGCTTCCCTTCCGATACGCAGTATTTT. Its protein product is CASSFPSDTQYF.

This chain uses TRBV2 with TRBJ2-1; 9 bases are shared with TRBD1. Germline assignment: CDR1 SNHLY and CDR2 FYNNEI. The CDR3 spans 11 residues. J was trimmed by 12 bases and V by 5 bases; bases with no gene match: 2. CDR3 in amino acids: CASSSTGGQFF. As DNA, the CDR3 is TGTGCCAGCAGTTCGACAGGGGGGCAGTTCTTC.

This chain links TRBV29-1 with TRBJ2-7, with 7 positions matching TRBD2. With V trimmed by 7 bases and J by 3 bases, 15 bases remained unmatched. Germline-derived CDR1 and CDR2 are SQVTM and ANQGSEA. The CDR3 length is 15 residues. CDR3 nucleotides: TGCAGCGGGCTTGGAGCAGCGGGGCTGTTCTACGAGCAGTACTTC. Its translation is CSGLGAAGLFYEQYF.